The clone carrying this T cell receptor beta chain was detected only a few times. The target antigen is unknown. This record belongs to a study of T-cell memory formation after mild COVID-19. One entry per CDR3 protein results from TCRdb running MiXCR on the 5' RACE reads. The data show around 340,000 distinct CDR3 sequences, 10% to 15% seen once. Findings of the study overall: Cross-reactive memory appears to have joined, as suggested by some responding clones showing up in pre-infection memory. Whereas later expanders leaned CD4+, clones contracting day 15 to 85 showed a balanced CD4/CD8 makeup. What remained unconfirmed was the SARS-CoV-2 specificity of second-wave clones peaking on day 37.

CDR1 MNHEY and CDR2 SMNVEV come from the germline V gene (reference sequence). V lost 4 bases and J lost 10, with 10 bases in between. The CDR3 consists of 11 residues. This chain uses TRBV27 with TRBJ1-1, with D tentatively TRBD1 (5 bases). Sequenced material: PBMCs or a T cell subset sorted from them (not recorded which). The receptor was isolated from a man younger than 35 who had mild COVID-19 (a few samples of this study predate the infection). Cell type and time point are not known. The CDR3 bases are TGTGCCAGCAGTTCAGGGTTCGGAGCTTTCTTT. It specifies CASSSGFGAFF.